The rows below give T cell receptor beta chains drawn from one sample of a study of cytomegalovirus exposure and HLA in healthy donors. Assay used: immunoSEQ multiplex PCR; TCRdb lists only in-frame clones, some missing. The table includes over 200,000 clones, just under 85% detected once. The specimen was PBMCs. The source of these receptors is a woman aged 40-49 years in good health and CMV-seronegative. CDR3s include the opening cysteine and the closing phenylalanine or tryptophan. A D gene is named only where the DNA matches it firmly. Some rows mark clone size as missing; the rest say once, few, many or name a class of expanded clone.

clone_size	v_call	j_call	d_call	cdr3_nt	cdr3_aa
.	TRBV25-1	TRBJ2-1	TRBD1	TGTGCCAGCAGTGTAACAGGGGTTAGTGAGCAGTTCTTC	CASSVTGVSEQFF
.	TRBV7-8	TRBJ2-1	TRBD2	TGTGCCAGCAGCTGGGGACGGGGGGGCCTCTACAATGAGCAGTTCTTC	CASSWGRGGLYNEQFF
.	TRBV20-1	TRBJ2-1	TRBD2	TGCAGTGCTAGGTACGCGGGGGAACTGTTCTTC	CSARYAGELFF
.	TRBV2	TRBJ1-4	.	TGTGCCAGCAGTCCTTCTACTTCCTTTGAAAAACTGTTTTTT	CASSPSTSFEKLFF
few	TRBV11-2	TRBJ1-1	.	TGTGCCAGCAGCCCGGTCACAGGGCGGTCGGACACTGAAGCTTTCTTT	CASSPVTGRSDTEAFF
.	TRBV7-2	TRBJ1-1	TRBD1	TGTGCCAGCAGCCCATACGGGACAGGGGGCGAAGCTGAAGCTTTCTTT	CASSPYGTGGEAEAFF
.	TRBV7-6	TRBJ2-3	TRBD2	TGTGCCAGCAGCCAGACAGGACTAGCGGGGGGAGATACGCAGTATTTT	CASSQTGLAGGDTQYF
.	TRBV9	TRBJ1-5	.	TGTGCCAGCAGCGTAAATGAGAATAGCAATCAGCCCCAGCATTTT	CASSVNENSNQPQHF
.	TRBV7-2	TRBJ2-2	TRBD2	TGTGCCAGCAGCTTAGGAGGTGGGGGGGTAACCGGGGAGCTGTTTTTT	CASSLGGGGVTGELFF
.	TRBV10-3	TRBJ2-7	TRBD2	TGTGCCATCAGTGAGACTAGCGGGGTCCCTAGACAGTACTTC	CAISETSGVPRQYF
.	TRBV5-4	TRBJ2-3	.	TGTGCCAGCAGCTTGGTAGGAGGAGCGACAGATACGCAGTATTTT	CASSLVGGATDTQYF
once	TRBV10-3	TRBJ2-5	TRBD1	TGTGCCATCAGTTATAGGGGGCAGGCAGAGACCCAGTACTTC	CAISYRGQAETQYF
.	TRBV27	TRBJ2-5	.	TGTGCCAGCAGTTTATCTCGGGGGGCCAAGACCCAGTACTTC	CASSLSRGAKTQYF
.	TRBV9	TRBJ2-3	TRBD2	TGTGCCAGCAGCGTAGAAGGGGGTGGCGGGGGGGCCGCAGATACGCAGTATTTT	CASSVEGGGGGAADTQYF
few	TRBV4-1	TRBJ1-4	TRBD1	TGCGCCAGCAGCCAGCTTGGACAGGGAAGGGAGACAACTAATGAAAAACTGTTTTTT	CASSQLGQGRETTNEKLFF
once	TRBV6-6	TRBJ2-3	TRBD2	TGTGCCAGCAGTTCCCGGACTAGCGGCCTGAGGGATACGCAGTATTTT	CASSSRTSGLRDTQYF
once	TRBV5-6	TRBJ2-5	.	TGTGCCAGCAGCTTGACCCGGGAAGGGCAAGAGACCCAGTACTTC	CASSLTREGQETQYF
.	TRBV19	TRBJ1-5	.	TGTGCCAGTAGCTCTGGGGGGGGCAGGCAGCCCCAGCATTTT	CASSSGGGRQPQHF
.	TRBV6-1	TRBJ2-5	.	TGTGCCAGCAGTGCATCCCCGCTGGGCTACCACCAGCAGTACTTC	CASSASPLGYHQQYF
.	TRBV29-1	TRBJ1-2	TRBD1	TGCAGCGTCGAACCCGGGACAGCCTATGGCTACACCTTC	CSVEPGTAYGYTF
.	TRBV29-1	TRBJ1-1	.	TGCAGCGGATCACCGGGAATGGCGAACACTGAAGCTTTCTTT	CSGSPGMANTEAFF
.	TRBV5-5	TRBJ2-2	.	TGTGCCAGCAGCCTCCTACAGGGAAACACCGGGGAGCTGTTTTTT	CASSLLQGNTGELFF
few	TRBV19	TRBJ1-4	.	TGTGCCAGTAGTATCCAGGGGACAACTAATGAAAAACTGTTTTTT	CASSIQGTTNEKLFF
.	TRBV6-1	TRBJ2-3	TRBD1	TGTGCCGGAGACAGGGGAGGTTTCACAGATACGCAGTATTTT	CAGDRGGFTDTQYF
.	TRBV18	TRBJ1-5	TRBD1	TGTGCCAGCTCACCCCAGGGGGCAAGCAATCAGCCCCAGCATTTT	CASSPQGASNQPQHF
.	TRBV9	TRBJ2-3	.	TGTGCCAGCAGCGTAGCTTCCCTCGGAGATACGCAGTATTTT	CASSVASLGDTQYF
.	TRBV7-6	TRBJ2-7	TRBD1	TGTGCCAGCAGCTACGGGACAGGGGCCTACGAGCAGTACTTC	CASSYGTGAYEQYF
.	TRBV5-1	TRBJ2-3	TRBD2	TGCGCCAGCAGCGGGGGGGTCCCCACAGATACGCAGTATTTT	CASSGGVPTDTQYF
.	TRBV5-1	TRBJ2-3	.	TGCGCCAGCAGCTTGGTTAGGGGATGGTCCACAGATACGCAGTATTTT	CASSLVRGWSTDTQYF
.	TRBV27	TRBJ2-1	TRBD1	TGTGCCAGCAGTCCCTCCGTTGGGACAGGGGGTACGTACAATGAGCAGTTCTTC	CASSPSVGTGGTYNEQFF
.	TRBV5-6	TRBJ1-1	.	TGTGCCAGCAGCCCGGATCGACAGGTCCAAAAGTGGAACACTGAAGCTTTCTTT	CASSPDRQVQKWNTEAFF
.	TRBV7-8	TRBJ2-4	TRBD2	TGTGCCAGCAGCTTAGCCCACCGATCAACTAGCGGGGGGGCGAGAAGGTACATTCAGTACTTC	CASSLAHRSTSGGARRYIQYF
few	TRBV4-3	TRBJ1-1	TRBD1	TGCGCCAGCAGCCATATCGCGGGACAGGGGGCGGCTGAAGCTTTCTTT	CASSHIAGQGAAEAFF
.	TRBV2	TRBJ1-4	TRBD1	TGTGCCAGCAGAGAAATGACAGGGTTTGAAAAACTGTTTTTT	CASREMTGFEKLFF
.	TRBV7-8	TRBJ2-6	.	TGTGCCAGCAGCTTAGCGATCCGGGGTGGGTCCCTCTCTGGGGCCAACGTCCTGACTTTC	CASSLAIRGGSLSGANVLTF
.	TRBV6-6	TRBJ1-2	TRBD1	TGTGCCAGCAGTTACTCTCGGGACAGCCCATCCTATGGCTACACCTTC	CASSYSRDSPSYGYTF
.	TRBV7-3	TRBJ1-5	TRBD1	TGTGCCAGCAGCTTGGACAGGGTGACAATCGGAGATCAGCCCCAGCATTTT	CASSLDRVTIGDQPQHF
.	TRBV7-9	TRBJ2-7	.	TGTGCCAGCAGTTCCCCCGAGGCGGCAGGGTTCGAGCAGTACTTC	CASSSPEAAGFEQYF
.	TRBV15	TRBJ1-1	.	TGTGCCACCAGCAGACAGGGCCTCAGGGCGAACACTGAAGCTTTCTTT	CATSRQGLRANTEAFF
once	TRBV19	TRBJ2-1	.	TGTGCCAGTAGTCCGACTAGTCGGAATGAGCAGTTCTTC	CASSPTSRNEQFF
.	TRBV7-9	TRBJ2-3	TRBD2	TGTGCCAGCGGACCTATAGGGATCTCGGGGGGGCCCCGCACAGATACGCAGTATTTT	CASGPIGISGGPRTDTQYF
.	TRBV7-6	TRBJ1-5	.	TGTGCCAGCAGCCCCGGTTATAGCAATCAGCCCCAGCATTTT	CASSPGYSNQPQHF
.	TRBV27	TRBJ1-2	TRBD1	TGTGCCAGCAGTTTCCTCGACAGGGGGCGAGGCTATGGCTACACCTTC	CASSFLDRGRGYGYTF
.	TRBV19	TRBJ1-1	.	TGTGCCAGTAGTAACCAGGGGAACACTGAAGCTTTCTTT	CASSNQGNTEAFF
.	TRBV6-5	TRBJ1-2	TRBD1	TGTGCCAGCAACCGACAGGGTGGGAGATATGGCTACCCCTTC	CASNRQGGRYGYPF
.	TRBV5-6	TRBJ1-4	TRBD1	TGTGCCAGCAGCCCAGGGGGCAGGGGTGAAAAACTGTTTTTT	CASSPGGRGEKLFF
.	TRBV9	TRBJ2-1	TRBD1	TGTGCCAGCAGCGCAGACAGGGGGCAGTGGCATGAGCAGTTCTTC	CASSADRGQWHEQFF
.	TRBV6-5	TRBJ1-1	.	TGTGCCAGCAGTTACTCGAGCTTAGTGAGTTCAACTGAAGCTTTCTTT	CASSYSSLVSSTEAFF